Listed below are T cell receptor beta chains from one sample, sequenced in a study of beta chain features in type 1 diabetes. Here immunoSEQ multiplex PCR was the method, and the copy in TCRdb shows in-frame clones only, minus some. The sample consists of some 350,000 clones, 13% of them appearing once. The sample was naive CD4+ T cells from blood. The receptor source for this set is a woman between 18 and 29 years old with type 1 diabetes. Both conserved end residues are part of each CDR3. Fields, in order: D gene, V gene, J gene, clone size, CDR3 DNA, CDR3 protein. D genes are given only for firm matches. Part of the rows lack a size; the others show once, few, many or a class for expanded clones.

d_call: -; v_call: TRBV30; j_call: TRBJ2-1; clone_size: few; cdr3_nt: TGTGCCTGGAGTGTACTCGGCGGGGCCACCTACAATGAGCAGTTCTTC; cdr3_aa: CAWSVLGGATYNEQFF
d_call: -; v_call: TRBV9; j_call: TRBJ2-1; clone_size: -; cdr3_nt: TGTGCCAGCAGCGTGGGGCCCGAGGGAGGCAATGAGCAGTTCTTC; cdr3_aa: CASSVGPEGGNEQFF
d_call: -; v_call: TRBV7-9; j_call: TRBJ2-1; clone_size: few; cdr3_nt: TGTGCCAGCAGTCAAAGGGGGGGGGCGTTCGAGCAGTTCTTC; cdr3_aa: CASSQRGGAFEQFF
d_call: -; v_call: TRBV5-4; j_call: TRBJ2-1; clone_size: few; cdr3_nt: TGTGCCAGCAGCTTTGAGACTACGGTTCTGTTCTTC; cdr3_aa: CASSFETTVLFF
d_call: TRBD1; v_call: TRBV2; j_call: TRBJ1-5; clone_size: -; cdr3_nt: TGTGCCAGCTGTGGACAGGGTGGTGGATTTCAGCCCCAGCATTTT; cdr3_aa: CASCGQGGGFQPQHF
d_call: -; v_call: TRBV7-2; j_call: TRBJ1-2; clone_size: -; cdr3_nt: TGTGCCAGCAGCTTGGGGCAGAACTATGGCTACACCTTC; cdr3_aa: CASSLGQNYGYTF
d_call: TRBD1; v_call: TRBV5-4; j_call: TRBJ1-2; clone_size: -; cdr3_nt: TGTGCCAGCAGCAAAACCTCCGGGACAGGGGCCTATGGCTACACCTTC; cdr3_aa: CASSKTSGTGAYGYTF
d_call: TRBD2; v_call: TRBV5-1; j_call: TRBJ2-1; clone_size: -; cdr3_nt: TGCGCCAGCAGCTTGGTTGCGGGAGCCCAATCGTATGAGCAGTTCTTC; cdr3_aa: CASSLVAGAQSYEQFF
d_call: TRBD2; v_call: TRBV27; j_call: TRBJ2-5; clone_size: -; cdr3_nt: TGTGCCAGCATTGTCAGGGCAGGGAGGGGAGAGACCCAGTACTTC; cdr3_aa: CASIVRAGRGETQYF
d_call: TRBD1; v_call: TRBV5-1; j_call: TRBJ2-7; clone_size: -; cdr3_nt: TGCGCCAGCAGCTTGGTCACAGGGGTCTCCTACGAGCAGTACTTC; cdr3_aa: CASSLVTGVSYEQYF
d_call: TRBD2; v_call: TRBV4-3; j_call: TRBJ2-3; clone_size: once; cdr3_nt: TGCGCCAGCAGCCAGGATCGACTAGCGGATACGCAGTATTTT; cdr3_aa: CASSQDRLADTQYF
d_call: TRBD1; v_call: TRBV7-9; j_call: TRBJ2-5; clone_size: few; cdr3_nt: TGTGCCAGCAGCCTACAGGGGTTACAAGAGACCCAGTACTTC; cdr3_aa: CASSLQGLQETQYF
d_call: TRBD2; v_call: TRBV7-6; j_call: TRBJ2-1; clone_size: -; cdr3_nt: TGTGCCAGCAGCCCGGGACTAGCGGGAGCCTGGTCCCAATACAATGAGCAGTTCTTC; cdr3_aa: CASSPGLAGAWSQYNEQFF
d_call: TRBD1; v_call: TRBV7-9; j_call: TRBJ1-1; clone_size: -; cdr3_nt: TGTGCCAGCAGCCCGCCCGGGACAGCTTATGAAGCTTTCTTT; cdr3_aa: CASSPPGTAYEAFF
d_call: TRBD1; v_call: TRBV7-3; j_call: TRBJ2-3; clone_size: few; cdr3_nt: TGTGCCAGCAGCGCCCGGACAGGGGGCACAGATACGCAGTATTTT; cdr3_aa: CASSARTGGTDTQYF
d_call: TRBD2; v_call: TRBV4-1; j_call: TRBJ2-5; clone_size: few; cdr3_nt: TGCGCCAGCAGCGGACTAGCGGGAGGGCCGAATCAAGAGACCCAGTACTTC; cdr3_aa: CASSGLAGGPNQETQYF
d_call: TRBD1; v_call: TRBV9; j_call: TRBJ1-2; clone_size: few; cdr3_nt: TGTGCCAGCAGCCACCGACAGGGTGACTATGGCTACACCTTC; cdr3_aa: CASSHRQGDYGYTF
d_call: -; v_call: TRBV14; j_call: TRBJ1-1; clone_size: -; cdr3_nt: TGTGCCAGCAGCCAACACCTCGGTGAAGCTTTCTTT; cdr3_aa: CASSQHLGEAFF
d_call: TRBD1; v_call: TRBV18; j_call: TRBJ1-1; clone_size: -; cdr3_nt: TGTGCCAGCTCACTACATCTAACCGGGACAGAGGACACTGAAGCTTTCTTT; cdr3_aa: CASSLHLTGTEDTEAFF
d_call: TRBD1; v_call: TRBV7-8; j_call: TRBJ2-1; clone_size: -; cdr3_nt: TGTGCCAGCAGTTACGACAGGGACCATGAGCAGTTCTTC; cdr3_aa: CASSYDRDHEQFF
d_call: -; v_call: TRBV11-2; j_call: TRBJ2-1; clone_size: -; cdr3_nt: TGTGCCAGCAGCTTAGTCTCAGGGTCGTACAATGAGCAGTTCTTC; cdr3_aa: CASSLVSGSYNEQFF
d_call: -; v_call: TRBV7-3; j_call: TRBJ2-7; clone_size: few; cdr3_nt: TGTGCCAGCAGCCTGTCGGGGACCTACGAGCAGTACTTC; cdr3_aa: CASSLSGTYEQYF
d_call: -; v_call: TRBV18; j_call: TRBJ1-1; clone_size: -; cdr3_nt: TGTGCCAGCTTCCGCGGGGAGATGAACACTGAAGCTTTCTTT; cdr3_aa: CASFRGEMNTEAFF
d_call: TRBD1; v_call: TRBV7-9; j_call: TRBJ1-2; clone_size: few; cdr3_nt: TGTGCCAGCAGCTTATGGGCCGGGACAGGGGGAAGTTATGGCTACACCTTC; cdr3_aa: CASSLWAGTGGSYGYTF
d_call: TRBD2; v_call: TRBV7-2; j_call: TRBJ2-5; clone_size: -; cdr3_nt: TGTGCCAGCAGCTTACAAGCGGGAGTGGGGGAGACCCAGTACTTC; cdr3_aa: CASSLQAGVGETQYF
d_call: TRBD2; v_call: TRBV18; j_call: TRBJ2-1; clone_size: few; cdr3_nt: TGTGCCAGCTCACCGCGGCTAGCGGGAGGGTACAATGAGCAGTTCTTC; cdr3_aa: CASSPRLAGGYNEQFF
d_call: -; v_call: TRBV10-3; j_call: TRBJ1-1; clone_size: -; cdr3_nt: TGTGCCATCAGTGGGGGACAGAACACTGAAGCTTTCTTT; cdr3_aa: CAISGGQNTEAFF
d_call: -; v_call: TRBV6-5; j_call: TRBJ2-1; clone_size: -; cdr3_nt: TGTGCCAGCTGCCACGCCCAGGGAACGAGCCTGGAGCAGTTCTTC; cdr3_aa: CASCHAQGTSLEQFF
d_call: TRBD1; v_call: TRBV11-2; j_call: TRBJ2-3; clone_size: few; cdr3_nt: TGTGCCAGCAGCCGGACAGGGGCCGTAGATACGCAGTATTTT; cdr3_aa: CASSRTGAVDTQYF
d_call: -; v_call: TRBV19; j_call: TRBJ1-2; clone_size: -; cdr3_nt: TGTGCCAGTACCCCACAGGGTAACTATGGCTACACCTTC; cdr3_aa: CASTPQGNYGYTF
d_call: -; v_call: TRBV4-3; j_call: TRBJ2-4; clone_size: many; cdr3_nt: TGCGCCAGCAGCCAAGATGGACAGCAAAACATTCAGTACTTC; cdr3_aa: CASSQDGQQNIQYF
d_call: TRBD2; v_call: TRBV29-1; j_call: TRBJ2-7; clone_size: few; cdr3_nt: TGCAGCGTTCCGGGACTAGGCTACGAGCAGTACTTC; cdr3_aa: CSVPGLGYEQYF
d_call: -; v_call: TRBV7-3; j_call: TRBJ2-1; clone_size: once; cdr3_nt: TGTGCCAGCAGCTTAACCCGGACAGACGAGCAGTTCTTC; cdr3_aa: CASSLTRTDEQFF
d_call: TRBD1; v_call: TRBV27; j_call: TRBJ2-3; clone_size: few; cdr3_nt: TGTGCCAGCAGTCGGGTACAGGGGTCATCAAATACGCAGTATTTT; cdr3_aa: CASSRVQGSSNTQYF
d_call: -; v_call: TRBV5-4; j_call: TRBJ2-1; clone_size: -; cdr3_nt: TGTGCCAGCAGCATCAACAATGAGCAGTTCTTC; cdr3_aa: CASSINNEQFF
d_call: TRBD1; v_call: TRBV9; j_call: TRBJ2-1; clone_size: few; cdr3_nt: TGTGCCAGCAGCGTAGGTCAACAGGGGCAGTACGGTGAGCAGTTCTTC; cdr3_aa: CASSVGQQGQYGEQFF
d_call: -; v_call: TRBV6-5; j_call: TRBJ2-4; clone_size: few; cdr3_nt: TGTGCCAGCACCAACCGGGGCATTCAGTACTTC; cdr3_aa: CASTNRGIQYF
d_call: -; v_call: TRBV9; j_call: TRBJ2-7; clone_size: -; cdr3_nt: TGTGCCAGCAGCGCCACTGGACTGTCCGTAGACGAGCAGTACTTC; cdr3_aa: CASSATGLSVDEQYF
d_call: -; v_call: TRBV2; j_call: TRBJ1-1; clone_size: few; cdr3_nt: TGTGCCAGCAGTGAAACCAGGACTGAAGCTTTCTTT; cdr3_aa: CASSETRTEAFF
d_call: TRBD2; v_call: TRBV13; j_call: TRBJ2-1; clone_size: -; cdr3_nt: TGTGCCAGCAGCTTAGCTCCCGATAGCGGGCCTTACAATGAGCAGTTCTTC; cdr3_aa: CASSLAPDSGPYNEQFF
d_call: -; v_call: TRBV6-5; j_call: TRBJ2-1; clone_size: -; cdr3_nt: TGTGCCAGCAGTTACTGGGGCAGGGGTGATGAGCAGTTCTTC; cdr3_aa: CASSYWGRGDEQFF
d_call: -; v_call: TRBV7-8; j_call: TRBJ1-1; clone_size: few; cdr3_nt: TGTGCCAGCAGCTTAGCGGGGGGGTCAGCTTTCTTT; cdr3_aa: CASSLAGGSAFF
d_call: TRBD1; v_call: TRBV28; j_call: TRBJ1-1; clone_size: -; cdr3_nt: TGTGCCAGCAGTGGACCGGCGGGACAGGGGGGGACTGAAGCTTTCTTT; cdr3_aa: CASSGPAGQGGTEAFF